This is a list of T cell receptor beta chains from one sample in a study of T cell responses to AZD1222 COVID-19 vaccine. The table came from immunoSEQ multiplex PCR; TCRdb's copy has only in-frame clones and leaves some out. Of 120,000 to 150,000 clones listed, roughly 91% are singletons. Specimen: peripheral blood, collected on day 0 of AZD1222 vaccination. All receptors come from an adult in good health. CDR3s include the opening cysteine and the closing phenylalanine or tryptophan. For some rows the clone size is stated as once, few or many, or as a class when expanded; others skip it.

cdr3_length | clone_size | v_call | cdr3_aa
11 | . | TRBV12-3/TRBV12-4 | CASSFDYGYTF
13 | . | TRBV10-3 | CAISGEGAYGYTF
14 | . | TRBV18 | CASSPVQGADGYTF
14 | . | TRBV7-9 | CASSPGQGEEKLFF
16 | . | TRBV7-2 | CASSPERQGRSYGYTF
16 | . | TRBV27 | CASSLSGGAGNQPQHF
18 | . | TRBV2 | CASTTRDFSSGRGNEQFF
10 | . | TRBV29-1 | CSVADYEQYF
14 | . | TRBV13 | CASSLGYRDREQFF
18 | . | TRBV3-1/TRBV3-2 | CASSPYLPEDPGGGEQYF
15 | . | TRBV29-1 | CSVGPRDSMEKEQFF
16 | . | TRBV18 | CASSPIVGQPFTEAFF
15 | . | TRBV5-4 | CASSPGLASAGELFF
13 | . | TRBV27 | CASSLVRQETQYF
15 | . | TRBV7-9 | CASSLQRENRNEQFF
14 | . | TRBV7-9 | CASSFPSRYNEQFF
13 | . | TRBV5-1 | CASSLGQSEKLFF
15 | . | TRBV5-6 | CASNFMGLADYEQYF
12 | . | TRBV4-1 | CASSQDLDEQFF
15 | . | TRBV5-1 | CASSPGQGTNEKLFF
14 | . | TRBV10-3 | CAISESGGNQPQHF
14 | . | TRBV9 | CASSSRTSFNEQFF
13 | . | TRBV12-3/TRBV12-4 | CASSLPPGGGYTF
16 | . | TRBV18 | CASSTGLAGASETQYF
13 | . | TRBV30 | CAWSVLGNTEAFF
11 | few | TRBV11-2 | CASSRVGEQYF
12 | . | TRBV6-5 | CASRDLAYGYTF
15 | . | TRBV3-1/TRBV3-2 | CASSLTGTGPLPLHF